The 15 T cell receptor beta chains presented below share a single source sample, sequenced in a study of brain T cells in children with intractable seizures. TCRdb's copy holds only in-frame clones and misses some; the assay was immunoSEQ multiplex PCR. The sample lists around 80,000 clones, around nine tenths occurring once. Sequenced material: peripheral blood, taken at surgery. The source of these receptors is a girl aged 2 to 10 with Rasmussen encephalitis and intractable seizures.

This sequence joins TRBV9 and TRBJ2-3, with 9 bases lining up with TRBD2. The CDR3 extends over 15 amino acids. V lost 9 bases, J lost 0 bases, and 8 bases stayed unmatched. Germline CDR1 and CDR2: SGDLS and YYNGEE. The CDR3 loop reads CATNLAGRSTDTQYF. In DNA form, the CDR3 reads TGTGCCACGAACCTAGCGGGACGAAGCACAGATACGCAGTATTTT.

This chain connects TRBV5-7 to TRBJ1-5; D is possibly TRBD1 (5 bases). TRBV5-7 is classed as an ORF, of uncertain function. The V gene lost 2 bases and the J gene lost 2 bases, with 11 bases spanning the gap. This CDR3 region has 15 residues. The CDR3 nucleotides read TGTGCCAGCAGCTTTATGGTGGGGGGCAATCAGCCCCAGCATTTT. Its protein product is CASSFMVGGNQPQHF.

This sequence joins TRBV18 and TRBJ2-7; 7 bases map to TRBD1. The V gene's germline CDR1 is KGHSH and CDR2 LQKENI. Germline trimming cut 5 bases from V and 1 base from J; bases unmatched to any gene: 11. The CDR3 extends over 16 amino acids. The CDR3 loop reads CASSIGQDRRSYEQYF. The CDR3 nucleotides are TGTGCCAGCTCAATTGGACAGGACCGAAGATCCTACGAGCAGTACTTC. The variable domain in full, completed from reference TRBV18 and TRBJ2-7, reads NAGVMQNPRHLVRRRGQEARLRCSPMKGHSHVYWYRQLPEEGLKFMVYLQKENIIDESGMPKERFSAEFPKEGPSILRIQQVVRGDSAAYFCASSIGQDRRSYEQYFGPGTRLTVT.

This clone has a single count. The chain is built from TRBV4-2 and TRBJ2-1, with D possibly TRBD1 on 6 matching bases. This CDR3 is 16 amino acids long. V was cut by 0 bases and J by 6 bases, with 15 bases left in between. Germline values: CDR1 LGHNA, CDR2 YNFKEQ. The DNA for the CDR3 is TGTGCCAGCAGCCAAGAAGAGACTCGAGGGGGCAATGAGCAGTTCTTC. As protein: CASSQEETRGGNEQFF.

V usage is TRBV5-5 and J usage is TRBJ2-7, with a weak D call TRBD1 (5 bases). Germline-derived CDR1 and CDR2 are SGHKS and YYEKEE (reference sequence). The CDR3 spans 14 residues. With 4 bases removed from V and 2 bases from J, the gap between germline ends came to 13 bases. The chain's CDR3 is CASSPWPGTYEQYF. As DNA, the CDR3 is TGTGCCAGCAGCCCCTGGCCAGGGACCTACGAGCAGTACTTC.

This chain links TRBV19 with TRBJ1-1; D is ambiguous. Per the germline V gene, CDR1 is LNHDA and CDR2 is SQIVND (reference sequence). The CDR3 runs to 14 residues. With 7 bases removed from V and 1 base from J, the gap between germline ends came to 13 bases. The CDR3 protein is CASTVRRRNTEAFF. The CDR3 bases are TGTGCCAGTACGGTAAGGCGCCGGAACACTGAAGCTTTCTTT.

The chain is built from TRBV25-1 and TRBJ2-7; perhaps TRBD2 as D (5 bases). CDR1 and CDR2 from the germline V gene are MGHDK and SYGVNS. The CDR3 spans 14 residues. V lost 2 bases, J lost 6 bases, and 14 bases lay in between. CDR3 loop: CASSEMFEGSEQYF. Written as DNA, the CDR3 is TGTGCCAGCAGTGAAATGTTCGAGGGTTCCGAGCAGTACTTC.

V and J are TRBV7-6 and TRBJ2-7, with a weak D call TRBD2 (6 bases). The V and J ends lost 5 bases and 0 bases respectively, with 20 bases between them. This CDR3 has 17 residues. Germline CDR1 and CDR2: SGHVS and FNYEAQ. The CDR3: CASSHKAGTSYSYEQYF. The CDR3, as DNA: TGTGCCAGCAGCCATAAAGCCGGGACTTCCTACTCCTACGAGCAGTACTTC.

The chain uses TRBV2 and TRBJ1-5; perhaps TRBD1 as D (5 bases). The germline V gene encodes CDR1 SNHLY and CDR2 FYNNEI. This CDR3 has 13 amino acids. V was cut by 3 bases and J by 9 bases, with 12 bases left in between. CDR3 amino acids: CASSEKGTRPQHF. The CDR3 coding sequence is TGTGCCAGCAGTGAGAAAGGGACTCGGCCCCAGCATTTT.

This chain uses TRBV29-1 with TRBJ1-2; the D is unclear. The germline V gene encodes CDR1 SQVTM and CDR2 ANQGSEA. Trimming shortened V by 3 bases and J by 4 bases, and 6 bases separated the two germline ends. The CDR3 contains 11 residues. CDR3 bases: TGCAGCGTTGAGCACAGCTATGGCTACACCTTC. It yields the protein CSVEHSYGYTF.

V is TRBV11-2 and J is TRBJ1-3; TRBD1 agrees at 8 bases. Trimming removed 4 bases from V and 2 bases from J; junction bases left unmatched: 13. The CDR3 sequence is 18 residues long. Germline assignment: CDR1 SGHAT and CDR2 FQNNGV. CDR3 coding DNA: TGTGCCAGCAGCTCGCGGACAGGGTCTATTGGAGCTGGAAACACCATATATTTT. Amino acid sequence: CASSSRTGSIGAGNTIYF.

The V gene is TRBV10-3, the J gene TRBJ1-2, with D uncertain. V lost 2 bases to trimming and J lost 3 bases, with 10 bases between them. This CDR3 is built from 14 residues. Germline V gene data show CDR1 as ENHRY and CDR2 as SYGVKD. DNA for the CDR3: TGTGCCATCAGTGAGACGCCCGCTGACTATGGCTACACCTTC. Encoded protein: CAISETPADYGYTF.

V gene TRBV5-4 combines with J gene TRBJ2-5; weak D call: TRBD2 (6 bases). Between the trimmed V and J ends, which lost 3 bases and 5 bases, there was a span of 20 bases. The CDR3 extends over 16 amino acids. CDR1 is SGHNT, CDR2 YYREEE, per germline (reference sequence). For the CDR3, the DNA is TGTGCCAGCAGCTCCGCGACTAGTTTGAGTTCTGAGACCCAGTACTTC. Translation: CASSSATSLSSETQYF.

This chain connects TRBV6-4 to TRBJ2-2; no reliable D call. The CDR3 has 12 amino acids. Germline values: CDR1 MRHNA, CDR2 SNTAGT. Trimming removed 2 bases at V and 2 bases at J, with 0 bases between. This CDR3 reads CASSDNTGELFF. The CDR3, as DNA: TGTGCCAGCAGTGACAACACCGGGGAGCTGTTTTTT.

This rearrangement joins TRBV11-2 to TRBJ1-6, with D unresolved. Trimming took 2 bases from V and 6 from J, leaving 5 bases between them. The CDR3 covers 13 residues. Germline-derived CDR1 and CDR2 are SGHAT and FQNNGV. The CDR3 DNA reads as TGTGCCAGCAGCTTATTATCTAATTCACCCCTCCACTTT. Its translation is CASSLLSNSPLHF.